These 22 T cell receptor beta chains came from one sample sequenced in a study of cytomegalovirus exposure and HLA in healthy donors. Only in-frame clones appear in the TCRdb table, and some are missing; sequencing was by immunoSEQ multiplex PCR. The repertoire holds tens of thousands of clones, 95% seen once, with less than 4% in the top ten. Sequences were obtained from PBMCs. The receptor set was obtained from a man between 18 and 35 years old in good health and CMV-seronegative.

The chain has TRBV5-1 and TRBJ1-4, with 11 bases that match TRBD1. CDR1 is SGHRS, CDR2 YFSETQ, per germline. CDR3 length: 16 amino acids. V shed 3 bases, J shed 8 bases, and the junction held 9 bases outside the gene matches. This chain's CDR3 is CASSSSPGQGDEKLFF. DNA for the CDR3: TGCGCCAGCAGCTCCTCCCCGGGACAGGGGGACGAAAAACTGTTTTTT.

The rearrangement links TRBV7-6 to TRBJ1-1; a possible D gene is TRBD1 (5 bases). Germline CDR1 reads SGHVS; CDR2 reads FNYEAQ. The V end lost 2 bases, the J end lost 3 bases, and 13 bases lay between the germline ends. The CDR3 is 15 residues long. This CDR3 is CASSLSMGPDTEAFF. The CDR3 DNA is TGTGCCAGCAGCTTATCTATGGGGCCAGACACTGAAGCTTTCTTT.

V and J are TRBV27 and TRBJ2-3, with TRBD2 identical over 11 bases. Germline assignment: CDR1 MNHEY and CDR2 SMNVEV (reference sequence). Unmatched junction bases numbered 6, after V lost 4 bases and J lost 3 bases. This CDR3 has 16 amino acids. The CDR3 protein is CASSYHTSGGTDTQYF. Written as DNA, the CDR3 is TGTGCCAGCAGTTACCATACTAGCGGGGGAACAGATACGCAGTATTTT.

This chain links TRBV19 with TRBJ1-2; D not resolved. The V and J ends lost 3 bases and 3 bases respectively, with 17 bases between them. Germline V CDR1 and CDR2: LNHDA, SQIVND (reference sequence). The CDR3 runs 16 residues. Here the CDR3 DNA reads TGTGCCAGTAGTATGTCCCGGGTAGACGGGGACTATGGCTACACCTTC. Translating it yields CASSMSRVDGDYGYTF.

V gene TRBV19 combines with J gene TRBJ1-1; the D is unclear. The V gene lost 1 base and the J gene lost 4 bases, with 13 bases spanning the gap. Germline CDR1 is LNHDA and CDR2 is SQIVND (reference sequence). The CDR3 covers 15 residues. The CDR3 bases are TGTGCCAGTAGTATAGTTCCGGTTTCTACCACTGAAGCTTTCTTT. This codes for CASSIVPVSTTEAFF.

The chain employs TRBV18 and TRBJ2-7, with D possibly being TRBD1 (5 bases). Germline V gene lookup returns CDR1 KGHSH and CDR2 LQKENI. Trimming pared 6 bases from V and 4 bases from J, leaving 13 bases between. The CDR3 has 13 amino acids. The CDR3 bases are TGTGCCAGCTCCCAAAGGGCAGGGTACGAGCAGTACTTC. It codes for CASSQRAGYEQYF.

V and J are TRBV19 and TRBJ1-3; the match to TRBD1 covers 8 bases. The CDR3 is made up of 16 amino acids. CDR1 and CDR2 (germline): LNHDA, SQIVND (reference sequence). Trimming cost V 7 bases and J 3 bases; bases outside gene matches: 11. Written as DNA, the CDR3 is TGTGCCAGTACCCTGACGGACAGGGCATTTGGAAACACCATATATTTT. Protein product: CASTLTDRAFGNTIYF.

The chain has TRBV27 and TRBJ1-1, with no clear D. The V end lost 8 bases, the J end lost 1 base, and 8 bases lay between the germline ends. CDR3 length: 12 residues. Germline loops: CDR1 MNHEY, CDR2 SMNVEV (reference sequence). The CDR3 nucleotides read TGTGCCAGCGAGAACGGGAACACTGAAGCTTTCTTT. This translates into CASENGNTEAFF.

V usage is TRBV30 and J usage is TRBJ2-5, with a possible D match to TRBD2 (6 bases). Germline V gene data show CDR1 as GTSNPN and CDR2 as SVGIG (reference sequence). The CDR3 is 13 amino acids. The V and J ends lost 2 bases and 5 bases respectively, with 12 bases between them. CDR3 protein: CAWSKRLGETQYF. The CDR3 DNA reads TGTGCCTGGAGTAAACGACTAGGGGAGACCCAGTACTTC.

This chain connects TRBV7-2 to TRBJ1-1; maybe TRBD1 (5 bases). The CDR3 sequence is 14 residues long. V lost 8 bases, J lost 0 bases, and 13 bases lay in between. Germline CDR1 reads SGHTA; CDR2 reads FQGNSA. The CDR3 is CASALRQMNTEAFF. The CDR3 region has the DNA TGTGCCAGCGCCCTCCGACAGATGAACACTGAAGCTTTCTTT.

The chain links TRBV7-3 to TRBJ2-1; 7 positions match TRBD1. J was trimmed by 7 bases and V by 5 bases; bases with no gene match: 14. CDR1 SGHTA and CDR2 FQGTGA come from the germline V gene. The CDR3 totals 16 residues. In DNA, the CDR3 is TGTGCCAGCAGCGAAACAGGGGTGAGGGTGGGGAATGAGCAGTTCTTC. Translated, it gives CASSETGVRVGNEQFF.

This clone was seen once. In DNA, the CDR3 is TGTGCCTGGAGACCCGCAGGAAAAAACACTGAAGCTTTCTTT. The encoded protein is CAWRPAGKNTEAFF. V gene TRBV30 combines with J gene TRBJ1-1, with D unclear. V was pared by 3 bases and J by 2 bases, with 13 bases between. The CDR3 totals 14 residues. Germline lookup yields CDR1 GTSNPN and CDR2 SVGIG (reference sequence).

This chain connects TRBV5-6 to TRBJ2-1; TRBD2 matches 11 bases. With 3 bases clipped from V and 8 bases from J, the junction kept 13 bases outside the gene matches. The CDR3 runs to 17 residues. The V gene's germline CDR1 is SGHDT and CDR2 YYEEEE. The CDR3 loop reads CASSSLDSGGAEDEQFF. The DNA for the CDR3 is TGTGCCAGCAGCTCCTTGGATAGCGGGGGGGCCGAGGATGAGCAGTTCTTC.

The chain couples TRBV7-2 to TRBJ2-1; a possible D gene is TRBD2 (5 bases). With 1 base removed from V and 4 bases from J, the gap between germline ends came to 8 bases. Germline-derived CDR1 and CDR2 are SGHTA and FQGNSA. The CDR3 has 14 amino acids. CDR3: CASSLGTGYNEQFF. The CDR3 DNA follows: TGTGCCAGCAGCTTAGGCACGGGGTACAATGAGCAGTTCTTC.

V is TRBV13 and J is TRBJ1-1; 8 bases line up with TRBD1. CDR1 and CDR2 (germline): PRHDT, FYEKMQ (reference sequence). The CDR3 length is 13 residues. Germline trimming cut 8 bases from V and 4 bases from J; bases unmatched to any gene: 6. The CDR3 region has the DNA TGTGCCAGCTTACTCACAGGGGGCACTGAAGCTTTCTTT. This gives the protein CASLLTGGTEAFF.

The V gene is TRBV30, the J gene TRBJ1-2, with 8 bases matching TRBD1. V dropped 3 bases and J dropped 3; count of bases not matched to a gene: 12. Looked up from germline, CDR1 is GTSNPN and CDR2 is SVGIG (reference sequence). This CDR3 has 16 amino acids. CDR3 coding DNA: TGTGCCTGGAGCTTTGCCGGGACAGGCCTGCACTATGGCTACACCTTC. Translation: CAWSFAGTGLHYGYTF.

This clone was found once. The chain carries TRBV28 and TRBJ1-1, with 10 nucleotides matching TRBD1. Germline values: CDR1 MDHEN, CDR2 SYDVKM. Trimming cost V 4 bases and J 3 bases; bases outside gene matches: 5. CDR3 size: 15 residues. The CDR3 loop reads CASSSDRGLDTEAFF. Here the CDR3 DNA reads TGTGCCAGCAGTTCCGACAGGGGGCTCGACACTGAAGCTTTCTTT.

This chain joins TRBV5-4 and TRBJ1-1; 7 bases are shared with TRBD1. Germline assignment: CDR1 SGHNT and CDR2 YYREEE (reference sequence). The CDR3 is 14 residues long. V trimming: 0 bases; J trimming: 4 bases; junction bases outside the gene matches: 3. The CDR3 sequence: CASSLGQGGTEAFF. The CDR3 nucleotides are TGTGCCAGCAGCTTGGGACAGGGAGGCACTGAAGCTTTCTTT.

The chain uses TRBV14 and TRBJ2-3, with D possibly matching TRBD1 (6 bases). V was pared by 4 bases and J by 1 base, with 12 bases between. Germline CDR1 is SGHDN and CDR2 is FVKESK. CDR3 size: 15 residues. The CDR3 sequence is CASSLGQLRTDTQYF. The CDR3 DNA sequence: TGTGCCAGCAGCCTAGGACAGCTTCGCACAGATACGCAGTATTTT. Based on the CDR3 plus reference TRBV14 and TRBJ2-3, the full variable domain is EAGVTQFPSHSVIEKGQTVTLRCDPISGHDNLYWYRRVMGKEIKFLLHFVKESKQDESGMPNNRFLAERTGGTYSTLKVQPAELEDSGVYFCASSLGQLRTDTQYFGPGTRLTVL.

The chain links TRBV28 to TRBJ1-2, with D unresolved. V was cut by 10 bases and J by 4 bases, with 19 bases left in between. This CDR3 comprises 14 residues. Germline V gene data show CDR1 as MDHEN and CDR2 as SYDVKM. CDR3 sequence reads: CATSVTRRSYGYTF. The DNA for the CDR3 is TGTGCCACCTCGGTGACGCGGCGTAGCTATGGCTACACCTTC.

This chain's CDR3 is CASKYMGNQETQYF. CDR3 nucleotide sequence: TGTGCCAGCAAGTACATGGGCAACCAAGAGACCCAGTACTTC. J is TRBJ2-5 and V is TRBV2; D not certain. Trimming left V 7 bases short and J 0 bases short, with 12 bases between. The CDR3 consists of 14 residues. Germline assignment: CDR1 SNHLY and CDR2 FYNNEI. The full variable domain, completed using reference TRBV2 and TRBJ2-5, is EPEVTQTPSHQVTQMGQEVILRCVPISNHLYFYWYRQILGQKVEFLVSFYNNEISEKSEIFDDQFSVERPDGSNFTLKIRSTKLEDSAMYFCASKYMGNQETQYFGPGTRLLVL.

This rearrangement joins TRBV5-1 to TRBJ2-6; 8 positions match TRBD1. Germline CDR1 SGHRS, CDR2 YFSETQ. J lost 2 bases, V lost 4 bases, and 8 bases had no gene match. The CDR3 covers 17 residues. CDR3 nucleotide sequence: TGCGCCAGCAGCCACCAGAGGACAGGGCCTGGGGCCAACGTCCTGACTTTC. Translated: CASSHQRTGPGANVLTF.